One and the same sample provided the 20 T cell receptor beta chains below, sequenced in a study of OX40 agonist ivuxolimab in advanced cancers. The receptor library was made with the immunoSEQ multiplex PCR assay. In TCRdb, the immuneACCESS table is reduced to in-frame sequences with V and J assigned. These tables do not hold every clone; where another copy was compared, an unresolved V gene accounts for under half, and the others remain unexplained. This sample gives about 58,000 clones in total; around four fifths of them show up just once. The ten top clones hold less than 4% of the sample. The material sequenced was CD4+ or CD8+ T cells sorted from blood, taken in a trial of the OX40 agonist ivuxolimab. All receptors derive from an adult with an advanced solid tumor such as melanoma, head and neck, liver or kidney cancer.

The rearrangement joins TRBV6-6 to TRBJ1-4; 8 bases align to TRBD1. Germline CDR1 MNHNY, CDR2 SVGAGI (reference sequence). The junction had 8 bases not matched to a gene; V was cut back by 6 bases and J by 2 bases. This CDR3 contains 16 residues. The CDR3 DNA follows: TGTGCCAGCAGCAAAGGACAGGGCCCCACTAATGAAAAACTGTTTTTT. Translation gives CASSKGQGPTNEKLFF.

The chain joins TRBV7-9 to TRBJ2-5; D unclear. Germline V gives CDR1 SEHNR, CDR2 FQNEAQ (reference sequence). The ends were cut back, 0 bases at V and 5 bases at J, with 13 bases in the middle. The CDR3 length is 15 residues. The DNA for the CDR3 is TGTGCCAGCAGCTTAGCTTCGGCTACATATGAGACCCAGTACTTC. Protein sequence: CASSLASATYETQYF. Full variable domain (remainder filled in from reference TRBV7-9 and TRBJ2-5): DTGVSQNPRHKITKRGQNVTFRCDPISEHNRLYWYRQTLGQGPEFLTYFQNEAQLEKSRLLSDRFSAERPKGSFSTLEIQRTEQGDSAMYLCASSLASATYETQYFGPGTRLLVL.

This clone was detected only a few times. V and J are TRBV5-1 and TRBJ2-5; 7 bases are shared with TRBD2. J lost 2 bases, V lost 0 bases, and 10 bases had no gene match. CDR1 and CDR2 from the germline V gene are SGHRS and YFSETQ. The length of the CDR3 is 17 residues. The CDR3 sequence is CASSLARRGNAQETQYF. As DNA, the CDR3 is TGCGCCAGCAGCTTGGCCCGGCGGGGGAACGCTCAAGAGACCCAGTACTTC.

V usage is TRBV7-9 and J usage is TRBJ2-2; D gene ambiguous. V lost 3 bases and J 4 bases, leaving 3 bases between the germline ends. The CDR3 has 12 residues. Germline V CDR1 and CDR2: SEHNR, FQNEAQ (reference sequence). The DNA of the CDR3 is TGTGCCAGCAGCTTTTCCACCGGGGAGCTGTTTTTT. Its protein is CASSFSTGELFF.

For the CDR3, the DNA is TGTGCCAGCAGTTATACCGGGCTAAGCTCCTACGAGCAGTACTTC. This encodes CASSYTGLSSYEQYF. The rearrangement joins TRBV6-6 to TRBJ2-7, with no clear D. The germline V gene encodes CDR1 MNHNY and CDR2 SVGAGI (reference sequence). This CDR3 has 15 amino acids. V gave up 3 bases and J gave up 0 bases, with 12 bases separating them.

This rearrangement joins TRBV7-3 to TRBJ2-3; D is uncertain. Per germline, CDR1 SGHTA and CDR2 FQGTGA. The V end was cut by 5 bases, the J end by 5 bases, with 11 bases between. The CDR3 sequence is 13 residues long. This chain's CDR3 is CASSQNEGDTQYF. CDR3 DNA sequence: TGTGCCAGCAGCCAAAATGAAGGAGATACGCAGTATTTT.

This chain connects TRBV9 to TRBJ2-5, with 9 bases fitting TRBD2. The germline V gene encodes CDR1 SGDLS and CDR2 YYNGEE. Unmatched junction bases numbered 1, after V lost 0 bases and J lost 4 bases. This CDR3 is built from 14 residues. The CDR3 sequence is CASSVGGGVETQYF. The CDR3 coding sequence is TGTGCCAGCAGCGTAGGCGGGGGGGTAGAGACCCAGTACTTC. The full variable domain, in which reference TRBV9 and TRBJ2-5 provide the parts outside the CDR3, is DSGVTQTPKHLITATGQRVTLRCSPRSGDLSVYWYQQSLDQGLQFLIQYYNGEERAKGNILERFSAQQFPDLHSELNLSSLELGDSALYFCASSVGGGVETQYFGPGTRLLVL.

This clone was picked up a small number of times. The chain joins TRBV7-2 to TRBJ1-6; the match to TRBD1 covers 9 bases. Per the germline V gene, CDR1 is SGHTA and CDR2 is FQGNSA. There are 16 residues in the CDR3. V trimming: 1 base; J trimming: 4 bases; junction bases outside the gene matches: 2. In nucleotides, the CDR3 is TGTGCCAGCAGCTTAGATGGGACAGGGTATAATTCACCCCTCCACTTT. This gives the protein CASSLDGTGYNSPLHF.

The chain recombines TRBV5-6 with TRBJ2-7; D ambiguous. This CDR3 is 13 amino acids long. The V gene lost 4 bases and the J gene lost 2 bases, with 10 bases spanning the gap. Looked up from germline, CDR1 is SGHDT and CDR2 is YYEEEE. The CDR3 DNA follows: TGTGCCAGCAGCCTGTGGGGTGCCTACGAGCAGTACTTC. Translating it yields CASSLWGAYEQYF. Combining the CDR3 with reference TRBV5-6 and TRBJ2-7 gives the whole variable domain DAGVTQSPTHLIKTRGQQVTLRCSPKSGHDTVSWYQQALGQGPQFIFQYYEEEERQRGNFPDRFSGHQFPNYSSELNVNALLLGDSALYLCASSLWGAYEQYFGPGTRLTVT.

The chain carries TRBV5-1 and TRBJ1-3, with D perhaps TRBD1 (5 bases). Trimming pared 0 bases from V and 0 bases from J, leaving 13 bases between. The CDR3 is 17 amino acids. Germline CDR1 is SGHRS and CDR2 is YFSETQ. The CDR3 DNA sequence: TGCGCCAGCAGCTTGGGGCGTCGGGGGAACTCTGGAAACACCATATATTTT. Protein sequence: CASSLGRRGNSGNTIYF.

The chain is built from TRBV27 and TRBJ1-2; possibly TRBD1 for D (6 bases). The V end lost 6 bases, the J end lost 3 bases, and 17 bases lay between the germline ends. The germline CDR1 and CDR2 sequences are MNHEY and SMNVEV (reference sequence). The CDR3 is 15 amino acids. The CDR3 DNA reads TGTGCCAGCAGCCGGACAGCAGCTGCTGACTATGGCTACACCTTC. Encoded protein: CASSRTAAADYGYTF.

The chain couples TRBV5-1 to TRBJ1-2; no clear D gene. The CDR3 is made up of 18 amino acids. Germline lookup yields CDR1 SGHRS and CDR2 YFSETQ. The ends were cut back, 0 bases at V and 2 bases at J, with 20 bases in the middle. The CDR3 region is CASSLAEGPANLNYGYTF. CDR3 DNA: TGCGCCAGCAGCTTGGCGGAGGGCCCCGCTAACCTCAACTATGGCTACACCTTC.

On this clone: The same CDR3 is also encoded by other DNA sequences in this sample. The rearrangement links TRBV5-1 to TRBJ1-6; no clear D gene. The germline V gene encodes CDR1 SGHRS and CDR2 YFSETQ. Trimming left V 2 bases short and J 8 bases short, with 11 bases between. The CDR3 totals 14 residues. The CDR3 sequence: CASSLVLGDSPLHF. CDR3 in DNA: TGCGCCAGCAGCTTAGTTCTTGGGGATTCACCCCTCCACTTT.

The rearrangement links TRBV5-1 to TRBJ1-2; the D gene is possibly TRBD1 (6 bases). Germline lookup yields CDR1 SGHRS and CDR2 YFSETQ. V was cut by 0 bases and J by 7 bases, with 16 bases left in between. The CDR3 sequence is 15 residues long. CDR3 loop: CASSLEAAGAGGYTF. The CDR3 DNA is TGCGCCAGCAGCTTGGAGGCGGCAGGGGCTGGTGGCTACACCTTC.

Only one count was recorded for this clone. The chain employs TRBV5-4 and TRBJ2-7, with D unresolved. This CDR3 has 12 residues. CDR1 and CDR2 (germline): SGHNT, YYREEE (reference sequence). V lost 2 bases and J lost 2, with 5 bases in between. The CDR3 protein is CASSFYPYEQYF. CDR3 nucleotides: TGTGCCAGCAGCTTCTACCCCTACGAGCAGTACTTC. Variable domain in full (rest from reference TRBV5-4 and TRBJ2-7): ETGVTQSPTHLIKTRGQQVTLRCSSQSGHNTVSWYQQALGQGPQFIFQYYREEENGRGNFPPRFSGLQFPNYSSELNVNALELDDSALYLCASSFYPYEQYFGPGTRLTVT.

V is TRBV7-9 and J is TRBJ2-3; 9 positions match TRBD2. The CDR3 totals 15 residues. The V gene end was trimmed by 5 bases and the J gene end by 5 bases; junction bases not matched to a gene: 8. CDR1 is SEHNR, CDR2 FQNEAQ, per germline (reference sequence). DNA for the CDR3: TGTGCCAGCAGCGGCCTAGGAGCGGGGGGAGATACGCAGTATTTT. Encoded protein: CASSGLGAGGDTQYF.

The chain is built from TRBV9 and TRBJ1-1, with D unresolved. The germline gives CDR1 SGDLS, CDR2 YYNGEE. The CDR3 covers 15 residues. Trimming took off 2 bases at V and 4 bases at J, with 15 bases between the two ends. In DNA form, the CDR3 reads TGTGCCAGCAGCGTTACACCCCAGCTGCTCACTGAAGCTTTCTTT. It specifies CASSVTPQLLTEAFF.

The V call is TRBV19, the J call TRBJ2-2; no firm D call. CDR1 is LNHDA, CDR2 SQIVND, per germline (reference sequence). There are 17 residues in the CDR3. Trimming took off 5 bases at V and 0 bases at J, with 16 bases between the two ends. The CDR3 spells CASSSGREAANTGELFF. The CDR3 nucleotides read TGTGCCAGTAGTTCGGGCAGAGAAGCCGCGAACACCGGGGAGCTGTTTTTT. The full variable domain, its missing parts supplied by reference TRBV19 and TRBJ2-2, is DGGITQSPKYLFRKEGQNVTLSCEQNLNHDAMYWYRQDPGQGLRLIYYSQIVNDFQKGDIAEGYSVSREKKESFPLTVTSAQKNPTAFYLCASSSGREAANTGELFFGEGSRLTVL.

The chain joins TRBV7-2 to TRBJ2-5; the match to TRBD1 covers 8 bases. The junction had 6 bases not matched to a gene; V was cut back by 1 base and J by 5 bases. The CDR3 is 15 amino acids. Germline CDR1 and CDR2: SGHTA and FQGNSA. The CDR3: CASSLGVQGAETQYF. The CDR3 region has the DNA TGTGCCAGCAGCTTAGGGGTTCAGGGGGCTGAGACCCAGTACTTC. Based on the CDR3 plus reference TRBV7-2 and TRBJ2-5, the full variable domain is GAGVSQSPSNKVTEKGKDVELRCDPISGHTALYWYRQSLGQGLEFLIYFQGNSAPDKSGLPSDRFSAERTGGSVSTLTIQRTQQEDSAVYLCASSLGVQGAETQYFGPGTRLLVL.

This clone was found once. The chain links TRBV30 to TRBJ2-1; a weak D match, TRBD2 (6 bases). Germline V lookup: CDR1 GTSNPN, CDR2 SVGIG (reference sequence). The CDR3 spans 13 residues. The germline V and J ends were trimmed by 3 bases and 5 bases, with 11 bases remaining between them. For the CDR3, the DNA is TGTGCCTGGAGGGGGTCGGGGGACAATGAGCAGTTCTTC. This encodes CAWRGSGDNEQFF.